Listed below are T cell receptor beta chains from one sample, sequenced in a study of shared clonotypes between healthy human individuals. The data were produced by immunoSEQ multiplex PCR, yet TCRdb's version contains in-frame clones alone and is incomplete. The sample contains hundreds of thousands of clones, 92% of which appear only once. The sequencing input was naive CD8+ T cells sorted from blood. The receptors derive from a man under 40 in good health. Both conserved end residues are trimmed from each CDR3.

CDR3 length	V gene	J gene	CDR3 protein
15	TRBV2	TRBJ2-1	ASSEATEGVGVNEQF
13	TRBV9	TRBJ1-1	ASSVGRLMNTEAF
14	TRBV7-9	TRBJ2-3	ASSAGTSGSPDTQY
13	TRBV11-2	TRBJ2-2	ASRPGQGDTGELF
13	TRBV30	TRBJ2-7	AWGAPGQGSYEQY
14	TRBV14	TRBJ2-3	ASSQERTASTDTQY
11	TRBV7-6	TRBJ2-3	ASSLAGVDTQY
13	TRBV7-2	TRBJ2-1	ASSDKYSSYNEQF
13	TRBV10-3	TRBJ1-2	AINRDRLANYGYT
13	TRBV7-2	TRBJ1-1	ASSKTRQLNTEAF
12	TRBV5-6	TRBJ2-5	ASSLANLGETQY
13	TRBV25-1	TRBJ1-2	ASRVGTGPNYGYT
12	TRBV7-6	TRBJ2-7	ASSPGGTGYEQY
13	TRBV6-5	TRBJ1-4	ASSYAGQRNEKLF
17	TRBV5-1	TRBJ1-4	ASSFGGAMGLMFSEKLF
12	TRBV5-1	TRBJ2-1	ASRGTVRDNEQF
17	TRBV7-8	TRBJ2-6	ASSLRDRGLGSGANVLT
10	TRBV5-1	TRBJ2-7	ASSWVGYEQY
11	TRBV7-7	TRBJ2-5	ASSFRIGETQY
14	TRBV7-9	TRBJ2-1	ASSNRQRTASNEQF
13	TRBV7-2	TRBJ2-1	ASRTLDSSYNEQF
13	TRBV7-8	TRBJ1-5	ASSQVRDRGRPQH
10	TRBV29-1	TRBJ2-3	SVGDRTDTQY
13	TRBV5-4	TRBJ2-7	ASSVGTSDTYEQY
16	TRBV9	TRBJ2-1	ASSTNPSAGGRENEQF
13	TRBV19	TRBJ2-1	ASSPRWPPYNEQF
14	TRBV25-1	TRBJ2-5	ASSPRTGKFQETQY
14	TRBV2	TRBJ2-1	ASSPLGGGDYNEQF
12	TRBV7-6	TRBJ2-7	ASSMTGEWSEQY